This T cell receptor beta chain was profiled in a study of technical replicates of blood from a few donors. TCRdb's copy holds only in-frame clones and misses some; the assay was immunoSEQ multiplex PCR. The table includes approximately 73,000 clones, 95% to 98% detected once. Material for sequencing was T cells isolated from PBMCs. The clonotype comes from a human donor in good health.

CDR3 region: CASSQLAGPSYNEQFF. CDR3 nucleotides: TGCGCCAGCAGCCAGTTAGCGGGACCGTCCTACAATGAGCAGTTCTTC. The chain links TRBV4-3 to TRBJ2-1; TRBD2 aligns across 8 bases. Losses at the gene ends were 3 bases for V and 1 base for J; bases not matched to a gene: 5. Germline CDR1 and CDR2: LGHNA and YSLEER. This CDR3 is 16 amino acids long.